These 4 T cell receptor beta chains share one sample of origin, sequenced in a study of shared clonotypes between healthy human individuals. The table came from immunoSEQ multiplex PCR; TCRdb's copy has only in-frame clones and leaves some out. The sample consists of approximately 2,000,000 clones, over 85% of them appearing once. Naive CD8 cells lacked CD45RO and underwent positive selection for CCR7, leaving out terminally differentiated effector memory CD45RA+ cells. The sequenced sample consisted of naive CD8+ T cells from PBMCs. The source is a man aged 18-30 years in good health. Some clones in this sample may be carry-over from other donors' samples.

CDR3 coding DNA: TGTGCCAGTAGTATCAGACTAGCGGGAGTTGATGAGCAGTTCTTC. Its translation is CASSIRLAGVDEQFF. The chain couples TRBV19 to TRBJ2-1; TRBD2 matches 12 bases. CDR3 length: 15 residues. From germline, CDR1 is LNHDA and CDR2 SQIVND (reference sequence). J was trimmed by 8 bases and V by 3 bases; bases with no gene match: 5. Using reference TRBV19 and TRBJ2-1 for the parts outside the CDR3, the full variable domain is DGGITQSPKYLFRKEGQNVTLSCEQNLNHDAMYWYRQDPGQGLRLIYYSQIVNDFQKGDIAEGYSVSREKKESFPLTVTSAQKNPTAFYLCASSIRLAGVDEQFFGPGTRLTVL.

The CDR3 DNA reads TGTGCCAGCAGCTTGGCGGGCGGGGGCCGGGAGACCCAGTACTTC. This encodes CASSLAGGGRETQYF. V is TRBV5-6 and J is TRBJ2-5; a possible D gene is TRBD2 (7 bases). V lost 0 bases to trimming and J lost 5 bases, with 14 bases between them. CDR1 and CDR2 (germline): SGHDT, YYEEEE. CDR3 length equals 15 residues.

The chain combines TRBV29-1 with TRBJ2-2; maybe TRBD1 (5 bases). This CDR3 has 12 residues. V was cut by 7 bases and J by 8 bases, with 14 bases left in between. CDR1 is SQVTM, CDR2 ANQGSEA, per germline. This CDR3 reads CSATRATGELFF. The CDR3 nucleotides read TGCAGCGCCACCAGGGCTACGGGGGAGCTGTTTTTT.

The CDR3 here is CASSLRGRGRAAGELFF. For the CDR3, the DNA is TGTGCCAGCAGTTTAAGGGGGCGGGGGCGGGCGGCCGGGGAGCTGTTTTTT. The V and J genes are TRBV28 and TRBJ2-2; D may correspond to TRBD1 or TRBD2 (7 bases each). Trimming shortened V by 2 bases and J by 6 bases, and 19 bases separated the two germline ends. CDR1 MDHEN and CDR2 SYDVKM come from the germline V gene. The CDR3 runs to 17 residues.